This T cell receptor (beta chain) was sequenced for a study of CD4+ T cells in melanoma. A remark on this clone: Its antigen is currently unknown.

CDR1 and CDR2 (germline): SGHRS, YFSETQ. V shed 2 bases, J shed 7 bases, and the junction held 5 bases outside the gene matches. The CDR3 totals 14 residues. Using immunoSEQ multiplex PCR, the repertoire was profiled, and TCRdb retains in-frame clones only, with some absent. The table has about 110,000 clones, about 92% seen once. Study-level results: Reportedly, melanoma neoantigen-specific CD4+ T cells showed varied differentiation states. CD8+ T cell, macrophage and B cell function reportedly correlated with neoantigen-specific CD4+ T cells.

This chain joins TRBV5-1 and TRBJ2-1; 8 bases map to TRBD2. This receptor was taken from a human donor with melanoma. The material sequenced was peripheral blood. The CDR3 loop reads CASSLRLAWNEQFF. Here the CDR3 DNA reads TGCGCCAGCAGCTTACGACTAGCGTGGAATGAGCAGTTCTTC.